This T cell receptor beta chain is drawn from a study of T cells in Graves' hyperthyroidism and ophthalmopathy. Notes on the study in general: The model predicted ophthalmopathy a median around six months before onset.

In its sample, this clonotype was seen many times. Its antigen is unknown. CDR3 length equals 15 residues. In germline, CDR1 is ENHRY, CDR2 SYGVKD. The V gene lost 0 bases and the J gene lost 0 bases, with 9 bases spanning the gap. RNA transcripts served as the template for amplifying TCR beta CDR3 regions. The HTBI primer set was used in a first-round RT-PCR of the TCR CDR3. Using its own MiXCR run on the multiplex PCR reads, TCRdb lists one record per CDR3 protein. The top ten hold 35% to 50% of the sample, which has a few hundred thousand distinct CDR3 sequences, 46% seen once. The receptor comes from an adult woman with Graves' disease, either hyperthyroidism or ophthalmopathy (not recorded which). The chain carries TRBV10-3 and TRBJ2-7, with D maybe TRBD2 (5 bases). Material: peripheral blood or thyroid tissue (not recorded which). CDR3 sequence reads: CAISESGRGSYEQYF. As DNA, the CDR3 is TGTGCCATCAGTGAGTCAGGACGGGGCTCCTACGAGCAGTACTTC.